The 26 T cell receptor beta chains below were found in one sample sequenced in a study of shared clonotypes between healthy human individuals. Profiling relied on immunoSEQ multiplex PCR, and the TCRdb table lists in-frame clones only, not all of them. This table has approximately 250,000 clones, 60% to 80% appearing once. The sequencing sample was made of memory CD4+ T cells sorted from blood. As to subset: CD45RA-negative fraction. Every receptor here comes from a man younger than 40 in good health.

This clone has a single count. V is TRBV9 and J is TRBJ2-7; 7 nucleotides align to TRBD2. Per the germline V gene, CDR1 is SGDLS and CDR2 is YYNGEE. V shed 3 bases, J shed 4 bases, and the junction held 4 bases outside the gene matches. The CDR3 contains 13 residues. The CDR3 sequence is CASSAGTKYEQYF. The CDR3 region has the DNA TGTGCCAGCAGCGCCGGGACTAAATACGAGCAGTACTTC. Supplemented by reference TRBV9 and TRBJ2-7, the full variable domain reads DSGVTQTPKHLITATGQRVTLRCSPRSGDLSVYWYQQSLDQGLQFLIQYYNGEERAKGNILERFSAQQFPDLHSELNLSSLELGDSALYFCASSAGTKYEQYFGPGTRLTVT.

The chain carries TRBV19 and TRBJ1-3; 7 bases agree with TRBD1. From germline, CDR1 is LNHDA and CDR2 SQIVND (reference sequence). This CDR3 spans 16 amino acids. V lost 7 bases, J lost 1 base, and 10 bases stayed unmatched. The CDR3, as DNA: TGTGCCAGTAACATCGACAGGGCCTTTTCTGGAAACACCATATATTTT. Translated: CASNIDRAFSGNTIYF.

This chain connects TRBV18 to TRBJ2-5, with D tentatively TRBD1 or TRBD2 (6 bases each). The CDR3 has 15 amino acids. CDR1 and CDR2 from the germline V gene are KGHSH and LQKENI. Trimming took off 0 bases at V and 2 bases at J, with 10 bases between the two ends. The CDR3 DNA reads TGTGCCAGCTCACCACCCGGAGGGGGGCAAGAGACCCAGTACTTC. Translated, it gives CASSPPGGGQETQYF.

This chain joins TRBV2 and TRBJ2-7, with D possibly being TRBD2 (6 bases). The V end was cut by 6 bases, the J end by 0 bases, with 18 bases between. Germline assignment: CDR1 SNHLY and CDR2 FYNNEI. The CDR3 length is 16 residues. The CDR3 DNA follows: TGTGCCAGCAGGGATACACTGGGACTTCGCTCCTACGAGCAGTACTTC. Protein product: CASRDTLGLRSYEQYF.

The chain recombines TRBV6-5 with TRBJ2-3; D may be TRBD2 (6 bases). This CDR3 has 16 residues. Trimming pared 4 bases from V and 4 bases from J, leaving 18 bases between. CDR1 is MNHEY and CDR2 is SVGAGI in the germline V gene. The CDR3 DNA sequence: TGTGCCAGCAGTTTCTATGGGTTATCGGGGGCAGATACGCAGTATTTT. Translated: CASSFYGLSGADTQYF.

This clone was observed many times. The chain uses TRBV5-1 and TRBJ2-1; 12 bases align to TRBD2. Per the germline V gene, CDR1 is SGHRS and CDR2 is YFSETQ. The CDR3 covers 16 residues. The junction had 7 bases not matched to a gene; V was cut back by 0 bases and J by 9 bases. CDR3 loop: CASSLGLAGDKGEQFF. For the CDR3, the DNA is TGCGCCAGCAGCTTGGGACTAGCGGGGGACAAAGGTGAGCAGTTCTTC.

The chain employs TRBV11-2 and TRBJ2-1; 9 bases align to TRBD1. After removal of 5 bases from V and 0 bases from J, the junction contained 14 bases not matched to a gene. In germline, CDR1 is SGHAT, CDR2 FQNNGV. CDR3 length: 19 amino acids. The CDR3 DNA is TGTGCCAGCAGCCCAGGGACAGGGCATTCGTGGGGCTCCTACAATGAGCAGTTCTTC. Protein sequence: CASSPGTGHSWGSYNEQFF.

V and J are TRBV25-1 and TRBJ1-3; D is ambiguous. CDR3 size: 16 residues. The germline V and J ends were trimmed by 1 base and 4 bases, with 14 bases remaining between them. Germline CDR1 reads MGHDK; CDR2 reads SYGVNS. CDR3 nucleotide sequence: TGTGCCAGCAGTGAATCAGGCCTCCCGGGCGGAAACACCATATATTTT. Translated, it gives CASSESGLPGGNTIYF.

Comment on this clone: The same CDR3 can be traced to other DNA sequences in this sample. The V and J genes are TRBV2 and TRBJ2-1; tentatively, D is TRBD2 (6 bases). Germline V gene lookup returns CDR1 SNHLY and CDR2 FYNNEI. Trimming stripped 3 bases from V and 0 bases from J, with 9 bases between. This CDR3 has 15 amino acids. CDR3 in DNA: TGTGCCAGCAGTGAGTCCGGGAGCTCCTACAATGAGCAGTTCTTC. Protein sequence: CASSESGSSYNEQFF.

The CDR3 nucleotides read TGTGCCAGCAGCCAAGCCGACGGGTCGGATTACGAGCAGTACTTC. Its protein product is CASSQADGSDYEQYF. The chain is built from TRBV4-2 and TRBJ2-7; D call uncertain. There are 15 residues in the CDR3. Trimming stripped 1 base from V and 4 bases from J, with 14 bases between. Germline-derived CDR1 and CDR2 are LGHNA and YNFKEQ.

This sequence joins TRBV19 and TRBJ2-7, with 7 bases that match TRBD2. Germline CDR1 and CDR2: LNHDA and SQIVND (reference sequence). The trim removed 5 bases at V and 6 bases at J, leaving 4 bases unmatched. This CDR3 has 12 amino acids. The DNA for the CDR3 is TGTGCCAGTAGTGCGCGGGAGTCCGAGCAGTACTTC. Amino acids: CASSARESEQYF.

A few counts support this clone. The chain carries TRBV27 and TRBJ2-1; 7 nucleotides align to TRBD2. The CDR3 has 17 amino acids. Germline V gene sequence: CDR1 MNHEY, CDR2 SMNVEV (reference sequence). The trim removed 6 bases at V and 5 bases at J, leaving 16 bases unmatched. The CDR3 sequence is CASSRFSGGGGDNEQFF. The CDR3 DNA is TGTGCCAGCAGCCGTTTTTCCGGTGGGGGAGGGGACAATGAGCAGTTCTTC.

The genes are TRBV6-6 and TRBJ1-5, with no clear D. Germline CDR1 and CDR2: MNHNY and SVGAGI (reference sequence). The CDR3 runs to 15 residues. V dropped 1 base and J dropped 1 base, with 8 bases sitting between them. This CDR3 reads CASSYYKNSNQPQHF. In DNA form, the CDR3 reads TGTGCCAGCAGTTACTACAAAAACAGCAATCAGCCCCAGCATTTT.

The chain couples TRBV6-5 to TRBJ1-2; D ambiguous. Trimming cost V 6 bases and J 6 bases, with 11 bases left between them. The germline CDR1 and CDR2 sequences are MNHEY and SVGAGI. The CDR3 sequence is 12 residues long. The CDR3 bases are TGTGCCAGCAGCGACCGGGTGGATGGCTACACCTTC. Translating gives CASSDRVDGYTF.

The gene calls are TRBV10-3 and TRBJ2-7, with 9 bases aligning to TRBD1. CDR1 and CDR2 from the germline V gene are ENHRY and SYGVKD. The CDR3 has 13 amino acids. V lost 10 bases, J lost 2 bases, and 6 bases stayed unmatched. CDR3 in amino acids: CATRGTGPYEQYF. As DNA, the CDR3 is TGTGCCACTCGTGGGACAGGGCCCTACGAGCAGTACTTC.

This clone appeared once. This chain uses TRBV5-4 with TRBJ2-2; D might be TRBD1 (5 bases). The CDR3 has 16 residues. V was shortened by 4 bases and J by 2 bases, with 15 bases between the two germline ends. The germline V gene has CDR1 SGHNT and CDR2 YYREEE (reference sequence). The CDR3, as DNA: TGTGCCAGCAGCCGAGGAAGGGGCGGAAACACCGGGGAGCTGTTTTTT. Amino acids: CASSRGRGGNTGELFF.

V gene TRBV7-8 combines with J gene TRBJ2-1, with D unclear. V was clipped by 6 bases and J by 5 bases, with 14 bases between them. The CDR3 has 14 residues. Germline lookup yields CDR1 SGHVS and CDR2 FQNEAQ. The CDR3 DNA reads as TGTGCCAGCAGTGTATGGCGGTTACACAATGAGCAGTTCTTC. Protein: CASSVWRLHNEQFF.

J is TRBJ2-3 and V is TRBV15; the match to TRBD2 covers 13 bases. The germline CDR1 and CDR2 sequences are LNHNV and YYDKDF (reference sequence). This CDR3 has 15 amino acids. After removal of 4 bases from V and 7 bases from J, the junction contained 5 bases not matched to a gene. In DNA form, the CDR3 reads TGTGCCACCAGCATACTAGCGGGAGGGCCTAATACGCAGTATTTT. Protein: CATSILAGGPNTQYF. The whole variable domain, remainder taken from reference TRBV15 and TRBJ2-3, is DAMVIQNPRYQVTQFGKPVTLSCSQTLNHNVMYWYQQKSSQAPKLLFHYYDKDFNNEADTPDNFQSRRPNTSFCFLDIRSPGLGDTAMYLCATSILAGGPNTQYFGPGTRLTVL.

The rearrangement links TRBV14 to TRBJ2-1, with TRBD2 matching over 8 bases. CDR3 length: 17 residues. Germline V gives CDR1 SGHDN, CDR2 FVKESK. With 1 base clipped from V and 0 bases from J, the junction kept 5 bases outside the gene matches. CDR3 DNA: TGTGCCAGCAGCCAAGTACTAGCGGCTAGCTCCTACAATGAGCAGTTCTTC. This codes for CASSQVLAASSYNEQFF.

The chain carries TRBV15 and TRBJ2-5; D is perhaps TRBD2 (5 bases). The germline V gene has CDR1 LNHNV and CDR2 YYDKDF (reference sequence). Trimming removed 0 bases at V and 4 bases at J, with 9 bases between. The CDR3 spans 14 residues. CDR3 amino acids: CATSRDLGRETQYF. CDR3 bases: TGTGCCACCAGCAGAGATCTGGGGAGAGAGACCCAGTACTTC.

This clone turned up a few times. This sequence joins TRBV5-6 and TRBJ2-5; D might be TRBD1 (6 bases). V lost 4 bases to trimming and J lost 5 bases, with 12 bases between them. This CDR3 comprises 13 residues. Germline V lookup: CDR1 SGHDT, CDR2 YYEEEE. The CDR3 protein is CASSQQGKETQYF. The CDR3 nucleotides read TGTGCCAGCAGCCAACAGGGTAAGGAGACCCAGTACTTC.

The sample holds one count of this clone. The chain is built from TRBV10-2 and TRBJ1-3; D unclear. The V end was cut by 5 bases, the J end by 0 bases, with 8 bases between. CDR3 size: 14 residues. Germline-derived CDR1 and CDR2 are WSHSY and SAAADI. CDR3 nucleotide sequence: TGCGCCAGCAGTTCCGGGTACTCTGGAAACACCATATATTTT. Translating gives CASSSGYSGNTIYF.

This clone was counted only a few times. The rearrangement joins TRBV6-6 to TRBJ1-1, with D hard to call. Trimming shortened V by 5 bases and J by 3 bases, and 13 bases separated the two germline ends. The CDR3 has 14 residues. Germline lookup yields CDR1 MNHNY and CDR2 SVGAGI (reference sequence). The CDR3 is CASSDWTRDTEAFF. The CDR3 DNA follows: TGTGCCAGCAGTGACTGGACGCGTGACACTGAAGCTTTCTTT.

CDR3 region: CASSELGENTEAFF. The CDR3 DNA follows: TGTGCCAGCAGTGAACTTGGGGAGAACACTGAAGCTTTCTTT. The chain recombines TRBV25-1 with TRBJ1-1, with no clear D. The V end lost 2 bases, the J end lost 1 base, and 8 bases lay between the germline ends. The germline gives CDR1 MGHDK, CDR2 SYGVNS. This CDR3 has 14 residues.

This clone was seen a handful of times. The chain carries TRBV7-9 and TRBJ1-2; D is undetermined. This CDR3 has 13 residues. Germline lookup yields CDR1 SEHNR and CDR2 FQNEAQ (reference sequence). Trimming shortened V by 1 base and J by 6 bases, and 9 bases separated the two germline ends. Here the CDR3 reads CASSLDSPDGYTF. The CDR3 region has the DNA TGTGCCAGCAGCTTAGATTCTCCGGATGGCTACACCTTC.

The V call is TRBV7-2, the J call TRBJ2-7, with TRBD2 identical over 9 bases. Germline loops: CDR1 SGHTA, CDR2 FQGNSA. CDR3 length: 15 amino acids. Germline trimming cut 5 bases from V and 3 bases from J; bases unmatched to any gene: 8. CDR3 sequence reads: CASSAGAGGYYEQYF. CDR3 nucleotides: TGTGCCAGCAGCGCAGGAGCGGGAGGATACTACGAGCAGTACTTC.